The present entry profiles one T cell receptor (beta chain) with its context. The antigen is not known. The data originate from a study of cytomegalovirus exposure and HLA in healthy donors. Study background: The roughly 120 million unique TCR beta sequences, from about 179 million T cells, were found by an earlier analysis.

Findings and limits, study-wide: The analysis excluded some indistinguishable V segments, including TRBV6-2 and TRBV6-3. Roughly uniform depth of sequencing across donors was assumed in presence/absence analyses. Per published accounts, TCR beta sequences correctly predicted the HLA-A and HLA-B alleles of most subjects.

This PCR relied on a set of 60 Vbeta primers and 13 Jbeta primers. Libraries were prepared by immunoSEQ multiplex PCR; TCRdb keeps only in-frame clonotypes and omits some of them. The sample has 90,000 to 100,000 clones, over 65% seen once. The CDR3 length is 15 residues. Germline lookup yields CDR1 MDHEN and CDR2 SYDVKM. Trimming stripped 4 bases from V and 0 bases from J, with 10 bases between. The genes are TRBV28 and TRBJ2-4; possible D gene TRBD2, 6 bases. The source of this sequence is a man aged 55 to 70 in good health and CMV-seropositive. Sequencing was performed on PBMCs. This chain's CDR3 is CASSWDLAAKNIQYF. CDR3 coding DNA: TGTGCCAGCAGTTGGGACTTGGCAGCCAAAAACATTCAGTACTTC. Drawing the rest from reference TRBV28 and TRBJ2-4, the complete variable domain is DVKVTQSSRYLVKRTGEKVFLECVQDMDHENMFWYRQDPGLGLRLIYFSYDVKMKEKGDIPEGYSVSREKKERFSLILESASTNQTSMYLCASSWDLAAKNIQYFGAGTRLSVL.